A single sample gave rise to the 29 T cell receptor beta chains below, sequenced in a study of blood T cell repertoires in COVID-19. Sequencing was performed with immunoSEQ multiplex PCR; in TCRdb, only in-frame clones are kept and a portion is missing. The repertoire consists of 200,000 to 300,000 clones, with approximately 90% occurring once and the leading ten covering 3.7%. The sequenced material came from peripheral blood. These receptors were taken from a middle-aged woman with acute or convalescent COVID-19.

CDR3: CASSERGSISYNEQFF. In nucleotides, the CDR3 is TGTGCCAGCAGTGAGCGGGGCTCGATATCCTACAATGAGCAGTTCTTC. The chain links TRBV6-1 to TRBJ2-1; possible D gene TRBD2, 6 bases. There are 16 residues in the CDR3. CDR1 is MNHNS, CDR2 SASEGT, per germline. V lost 3 bases, J lost 1 base, and 13 bases lay in between.

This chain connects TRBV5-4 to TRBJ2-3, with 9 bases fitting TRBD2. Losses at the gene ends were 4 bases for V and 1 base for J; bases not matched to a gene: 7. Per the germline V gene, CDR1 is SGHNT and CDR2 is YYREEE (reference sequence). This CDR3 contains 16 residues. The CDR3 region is CASSRGPSGGTDTQYF. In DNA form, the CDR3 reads TGTGCCAGCAGCCGGGGTCCTAGCGGGGGCACAGATACGCAGTATTTT.

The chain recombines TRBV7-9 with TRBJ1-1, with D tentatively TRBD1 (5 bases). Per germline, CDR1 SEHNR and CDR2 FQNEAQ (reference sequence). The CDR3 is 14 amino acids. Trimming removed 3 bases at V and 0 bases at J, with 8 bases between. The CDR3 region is CASSFRVLNTEAFF. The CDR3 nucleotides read TGTGCCAGCAGCTTCAGGGTCCTGAACACTGAAGCTTTCTTT.

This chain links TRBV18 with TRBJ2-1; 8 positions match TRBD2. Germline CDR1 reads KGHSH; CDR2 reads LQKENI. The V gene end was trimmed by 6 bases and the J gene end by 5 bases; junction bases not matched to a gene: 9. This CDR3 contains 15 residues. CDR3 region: CASSRGLAGDNEQFF. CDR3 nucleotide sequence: TGTGCCAGCTCCCGCGGACTAGCTGGGGACAATGAGCAGTTCTTC.

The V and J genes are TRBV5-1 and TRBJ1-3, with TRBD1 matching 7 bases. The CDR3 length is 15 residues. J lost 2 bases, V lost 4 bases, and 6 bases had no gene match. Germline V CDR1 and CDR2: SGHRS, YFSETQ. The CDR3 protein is CASSQTGNAGNTIYF. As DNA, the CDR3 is TGCGCCAGCAGCCAGACAGGGAACGCTGGAAACACCATATATTTT.

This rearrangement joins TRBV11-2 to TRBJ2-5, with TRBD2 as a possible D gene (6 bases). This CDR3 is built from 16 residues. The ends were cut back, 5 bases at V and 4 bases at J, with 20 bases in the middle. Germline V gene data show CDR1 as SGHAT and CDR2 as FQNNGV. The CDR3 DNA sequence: TGTGCCAGCAGCCCCGAAGGAGGACTACTCGGAGAGACCCAGTACTTC. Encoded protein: CASSPEGGLLGETQYF.

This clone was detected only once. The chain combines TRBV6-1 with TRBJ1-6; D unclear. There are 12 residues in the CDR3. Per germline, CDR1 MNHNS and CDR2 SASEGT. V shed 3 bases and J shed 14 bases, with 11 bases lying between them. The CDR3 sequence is CASSEPPGSLHF. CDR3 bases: TGTGCCAGCAGTGAGCCCCCCGGGTCCCTCCACTTT.

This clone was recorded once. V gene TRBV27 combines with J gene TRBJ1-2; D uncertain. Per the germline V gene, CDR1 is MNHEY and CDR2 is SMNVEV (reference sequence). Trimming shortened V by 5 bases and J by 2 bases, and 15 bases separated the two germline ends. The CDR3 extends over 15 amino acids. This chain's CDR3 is CASSKGYGRNYGYTF. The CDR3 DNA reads TGTGCCAGCAGTAAGGGTTATGGGAGAAACTATGGCTACACCTTC.

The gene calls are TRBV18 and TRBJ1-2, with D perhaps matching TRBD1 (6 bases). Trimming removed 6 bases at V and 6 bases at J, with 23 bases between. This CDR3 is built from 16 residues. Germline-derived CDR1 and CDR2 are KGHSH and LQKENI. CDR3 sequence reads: CASSNPGGRNTNGYTF. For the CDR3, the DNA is TGTGCCAGCTCGAACCCGGGGGGGCGCAACACGAATGGCTACACCTTC.

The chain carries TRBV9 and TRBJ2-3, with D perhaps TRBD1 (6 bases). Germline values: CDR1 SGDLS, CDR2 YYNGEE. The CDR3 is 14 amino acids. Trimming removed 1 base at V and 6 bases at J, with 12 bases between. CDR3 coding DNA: TGTGCCAGCAGCGTAATGGGGGCCGCGGATACGCAGTATTTT. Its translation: CASSVMGAADTQYF.

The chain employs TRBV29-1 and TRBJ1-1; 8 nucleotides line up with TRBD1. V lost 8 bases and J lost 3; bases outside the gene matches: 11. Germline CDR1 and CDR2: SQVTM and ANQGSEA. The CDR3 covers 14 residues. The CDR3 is CSTPRGTGDTEAFF. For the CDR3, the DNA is TGCAGCACCCCCAGGGGGACAGGTGACACTGAAGCTTTCTTT.

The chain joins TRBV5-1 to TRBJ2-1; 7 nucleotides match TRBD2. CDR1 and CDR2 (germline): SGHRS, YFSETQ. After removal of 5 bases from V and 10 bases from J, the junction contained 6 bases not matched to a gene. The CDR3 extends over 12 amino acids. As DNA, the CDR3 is TGCGCCAGCAGTCTTGGGGGGGACGAGCAGTTCTTC. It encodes CASSLGGDEQFF. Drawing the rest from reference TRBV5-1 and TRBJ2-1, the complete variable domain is KAGVTQTPRYLIKTRGQQVTLSCSPISGHRSVSWYQQTPGQGLQFLFEYFSETQRNKGNFPGRFSGRQFSNSRSEMNVSTLELGDSALYLCASSLGGDEQFFGPGTRLTVL.

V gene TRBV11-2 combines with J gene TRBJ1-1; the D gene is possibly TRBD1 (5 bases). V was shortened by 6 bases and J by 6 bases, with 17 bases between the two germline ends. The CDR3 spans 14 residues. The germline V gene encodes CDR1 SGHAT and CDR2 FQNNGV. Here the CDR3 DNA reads TGTGCCAGCAGGATCCAGGGAAGTCTCTCTGAAGCTTTCTTT. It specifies CASRIQGSLSEAFF. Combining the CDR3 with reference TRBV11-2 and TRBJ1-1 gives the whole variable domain EAGVAQSPRYKIIEKRQSVAFWCNPISGHATLYWYQQILGQGPKLLIQFQNNGVVDDSQLPKDRFSAERLKGVDSTLKIQPAKLEDSAVYLCASRIQGSLSEAFFGQGTRLTVV.

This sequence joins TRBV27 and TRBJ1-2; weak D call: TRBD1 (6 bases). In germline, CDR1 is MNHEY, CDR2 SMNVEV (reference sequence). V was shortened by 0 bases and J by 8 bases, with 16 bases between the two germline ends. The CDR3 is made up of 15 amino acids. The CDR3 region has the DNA TGTGCCAGCAGTTTATCGGGGGCAGGTTTTATGGGCTACACCTTC. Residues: CASSLSGAGFMGYTF.

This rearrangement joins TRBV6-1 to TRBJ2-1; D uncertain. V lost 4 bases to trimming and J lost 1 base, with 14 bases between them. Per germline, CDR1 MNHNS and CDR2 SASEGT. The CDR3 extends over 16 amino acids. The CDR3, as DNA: TGTGCCAGCAGTGCAGCCGGGTACGGGTCCTACAATGAGCAGTTCTTC. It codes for CASSAAGYGSYNEQFF.

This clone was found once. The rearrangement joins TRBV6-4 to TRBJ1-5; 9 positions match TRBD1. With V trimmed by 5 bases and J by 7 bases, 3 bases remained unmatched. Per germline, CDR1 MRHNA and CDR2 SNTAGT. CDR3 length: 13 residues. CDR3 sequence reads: CASSRQGGQPQHF. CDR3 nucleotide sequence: TGTGCCAGCAGTAGACAGGGGGGACAGCCCCAGCATTTT.

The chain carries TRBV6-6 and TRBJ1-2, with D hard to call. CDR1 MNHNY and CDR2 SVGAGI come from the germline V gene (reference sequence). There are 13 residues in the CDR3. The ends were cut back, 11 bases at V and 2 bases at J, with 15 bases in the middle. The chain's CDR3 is CAAGPGGNYGYTF. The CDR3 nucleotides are TGTGCCGCTGGTCCGGGTGGGAACTATGGCTACACCTTC.

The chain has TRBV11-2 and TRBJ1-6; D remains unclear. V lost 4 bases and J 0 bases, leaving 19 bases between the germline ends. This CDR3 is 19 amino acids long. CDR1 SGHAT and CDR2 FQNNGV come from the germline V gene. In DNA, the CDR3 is TGTGCCAGCAGCTCAACCCGGATTAGCTCGGGCTCCTATAATTCACCCCTCCACTTT. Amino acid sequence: CASSSTRISSGSYNSPLHF.

The CDR3 loop is CASSPAGSYNSPLHF. The CDR3 coding sequence is TGTGCCAGCTCACCGGCCGGGTCCTATAATTCACCCCTCCACTTT. The rearrangement links TRBV18 to TRBJ1-6; D remains ambiguous. This CDR3 is built from 15 residues. Per germline, CDR1 KGHSH and CDR2 LQKENI. V gave up 3 bases and J gave up 1 base, with 7 bases separating them. The full variable domain, completed using reference TRBV18 and TRBJ1-6, is NAGVMQNPRHLVRRRGQEARLRCSPMKGHSHVYWYRQLPEEGLKFMVYLQKENIIDESGMPKERFSAEFPKEGPSILRIQQVVRGDSAAYFCASSPAGSYNSPLHFGNGTRLTVT.

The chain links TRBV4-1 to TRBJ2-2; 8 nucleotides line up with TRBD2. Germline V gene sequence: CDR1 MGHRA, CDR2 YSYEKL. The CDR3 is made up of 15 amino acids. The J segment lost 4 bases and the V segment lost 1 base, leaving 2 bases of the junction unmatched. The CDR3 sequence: CASSQAGGPTGELFF. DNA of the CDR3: TGCGCCAGCAGCCAAGCGGGGGGGCCCACCGGGGAGCTGTTTTTT.

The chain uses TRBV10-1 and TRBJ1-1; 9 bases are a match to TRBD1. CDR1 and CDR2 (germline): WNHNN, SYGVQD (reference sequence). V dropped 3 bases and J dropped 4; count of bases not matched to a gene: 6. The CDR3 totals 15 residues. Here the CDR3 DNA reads TGCGCCAGCAGTGACCATGGACAGGGGCCCACTGAAGCTTTCTTT. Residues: CASSDHGQGPTEAFF.

CDR3 nucleotides: TGTGCTAGTGGTTTGACCACAGGGTTTCAGCCCCAGCATTTT. Translating it yields CASGLTTGFQPQHF. This chain joins TRBV12-5 and TRBJ1-5; D is possibly TRBD1 (6 bases). The germline V gene has CDR1 LGHNT and CDR2 FRNRAP. The CDR3 has 14 residues. Trimming removed 2 bases at V and 6 bases at J, with 11 bases between.

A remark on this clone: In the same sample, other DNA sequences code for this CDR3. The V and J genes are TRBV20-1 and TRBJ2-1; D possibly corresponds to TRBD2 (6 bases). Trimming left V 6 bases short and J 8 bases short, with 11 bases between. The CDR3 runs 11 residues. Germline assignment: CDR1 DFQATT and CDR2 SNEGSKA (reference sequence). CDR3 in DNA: TGCAGTGCGCCGACTAGTTATGAGCAGTTCTTC. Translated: CSAPTSYEQFF.

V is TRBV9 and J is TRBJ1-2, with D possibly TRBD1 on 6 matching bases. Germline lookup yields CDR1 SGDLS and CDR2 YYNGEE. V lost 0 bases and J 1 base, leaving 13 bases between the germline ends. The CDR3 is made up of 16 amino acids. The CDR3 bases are TGTGCCAGCAGCGTAGAGTCAGGGGCCCTTAACTATGGCTACACCTTC. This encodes CASSVESGALNYGYTF. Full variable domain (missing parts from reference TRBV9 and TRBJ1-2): DSGVTQTPKHLITATGQRVTLRCSPRSGDLSVYWYQQSLDQGLQFLIQYYNGEERAKGNILERFSAQQFPDLHSELNLSSLELGDSALYFCASSVESGALNYGYTFGSGTRLTVV.

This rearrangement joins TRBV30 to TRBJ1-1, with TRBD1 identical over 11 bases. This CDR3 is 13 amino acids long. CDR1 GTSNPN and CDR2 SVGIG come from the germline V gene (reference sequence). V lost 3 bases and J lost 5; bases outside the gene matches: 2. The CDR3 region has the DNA TGTGCCTGGAGCGGACAGGGGGCGACTGAAGCTTTCTTT. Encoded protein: CAWSGQGATEAFF.

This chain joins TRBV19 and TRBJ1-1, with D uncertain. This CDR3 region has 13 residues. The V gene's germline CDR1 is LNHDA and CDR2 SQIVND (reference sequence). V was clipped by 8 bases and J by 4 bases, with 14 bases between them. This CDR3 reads CASQPWGGTEAFF. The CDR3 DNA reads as TGTGCCAGTCAACCCTGGGGAGGCACTGAAGCTTTCTTT.

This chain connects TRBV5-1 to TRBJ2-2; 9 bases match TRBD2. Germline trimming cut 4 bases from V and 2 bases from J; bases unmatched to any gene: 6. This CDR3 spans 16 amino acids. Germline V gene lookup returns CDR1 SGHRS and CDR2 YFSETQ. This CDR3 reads CASSPTSGGNTGELFF. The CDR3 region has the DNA TGCGCCAGCAGCCCGACTAGCGGAGGTAACACCGGGGAGCTGTTTTTT.

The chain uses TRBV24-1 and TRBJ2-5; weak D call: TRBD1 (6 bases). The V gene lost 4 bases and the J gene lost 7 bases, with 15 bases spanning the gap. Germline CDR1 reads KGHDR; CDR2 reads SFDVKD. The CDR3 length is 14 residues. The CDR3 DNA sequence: TGTGCCACCAGTGACCTGGACAGCCCGCGGACCCAGTACTTC. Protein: CATSDLDSPRTQYF.

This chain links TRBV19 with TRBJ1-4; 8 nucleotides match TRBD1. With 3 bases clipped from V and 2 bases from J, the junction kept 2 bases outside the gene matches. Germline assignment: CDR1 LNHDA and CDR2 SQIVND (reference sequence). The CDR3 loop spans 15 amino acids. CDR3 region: CASSIPGGTNEKLFF. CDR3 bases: TGTGCCAGTAGTATCCCAGGGGGCACTAATGAAAAACTGTTTTTT.